The clone carrying this T cell receptor (beta chain) was recorded once. The antigen remains undetermined. With a J-beta primer mix and a sample-barcoded 5' primer, a second PCR ran roughly 6 to 12 cycles. Each CDR3 protein is one row after TCRdb ran MiXCR on the 5' RACE reads. The data show roughly 860,000 distinct CDR3 sequences, around 62% seen once. The data are from a study of blood T cells in healthy people across ages. Whole-study results and caveats: Researchers said unsorted PBMCs prevented a conclusive naive versus antigen-experienced comparison. Donors of long life had a larger count of naive CD4+ cells and greater diversity than aged donors. Observed TCR beta diversity per million T cells went down as age went up. This fall followed a roughly linear course with age.

The material sequenced was blood. The receptor was isolated from a man under 40 in good health.

CDR3 sequence reads: CASSLGGPSSDTQYF. In DNA, the CDR3 is TGCGCCAGCAGCTTGGGGGGGCCATCGTCAGATACGCAGTATTTT. The chain has TRBV5-1 and TRBJ2-3, with D possibly TRBD1 on 6 matching bases. Trimming took off 0 bases at V and 4 bases at J, with 12 bases between the two ends. There are 15 residues in the CDR3. Germline V gene lookup returns CDR1 SGHRS and CDR2 YFSETQ.